The 14 T cell receptor beta chains below all came from one sample that was sequenced in a study of CD8+CD57+ T cells in acquired aplastic anemia. It was genomic DNA that served as the template for profiling TCR beta VDJ and CDR3. TCRdb reprocessed the reads via MiXCR and lists one record per CDR3 protein. The sample lists 80,000 or so distinct CDR3 sequences, about half occurring once. Sequenced: sorted CD4+, CD8+, or CD8+CD57+ T cells (not recorded which) from PBMCs. All receptors derive from a human donor in good health, serving as a control.

The J gene is TRBJ2-1, the V gene TRBV2; 8 bases are a match to TRBD2. The CDR3 runs to 14 residues. The V segment lost 8 bases and the J segment 6 bases; nucleotides outside the gene matches: 9. CDR1 SNHLY and CDR2 FYNNEI come from the germline V gene. This chain's CDR3 is CASGLSGRSNEQFF. The CDR3 bases are TGTGCCAGCGGTCTAAGCGGGAGAAGCAATGAGCAGTTCTTC.

This clonotype appeared a few times. The CDR3 reads CSVETGYGETQYF. The CDR3 bases are TGCAGCGTTGAGACGGGGTATGGGGAGACCCAGTACTTC. This chain connects TRBV29-1 to TRBJ2-5; a possible D gene is TRBD2 (5 bases). Trimming stripped 3 bases from V and 5 bases from J, with 13 bases between. This CDR3 contains 13 residues. Per germline, CDR1 SQVTM and CDR2 ANQGSEA.

This clonotype has a handful of counts. The chain carries TRBV15 and TRBJ2-1; 8 positions match TRBD2. The CDR3 runs to 14 residues. Trimming cost V 5 bases and J 12 bases; bases outside gene matches: 12. CDR1 and CDR2 from the germline V gene are LNHNV and YYDKDF (reference sequence). The CDR3 DNA reads as TGTGCCACCAGCGTCCCAAGCAGCGGGGGTGGGCAGTTCTTC. It is translated as CATSVPSSGGGQFF.

V and J are TRBV7-9 and TRBJ2-2; D call uncertain. Trimming left V 5 bases short and J 0 bases short, with 4 bases between. Germline CDR1 is SEHNR and CDR2 is FQNEAQ (reference sequence). This CDR3 has 13 residues. CDR3 sequence: CASSSANTGELFF. In DNA, the CDR3 is TGTGCCAGCAGCAGCGCGAACACCGGGGAGCTGTTTTTT.

At least ten counts were recorded for this clonotype. The chain has TRBV6-1 and TRBJ1-2; D gene ambiguous. Deletions cut 5 bases from V and 7 bases from J, with 20 bases between. Germline CDR1 is MNHNS and CDR2 is SASEGT. There are 15 residues in the CDR3. CDR3: CASSTLGSVVGGYTF. The CDR3 DNA reads TGTGCCAGCAGTACACTGGGGTCTGTGGTGGGTGGCTACACCTTC.

The rearrangement uses TRBV19 and TRBJ2-1; D gene ambiguous. The germline V and J ends were trimmed by 3 bases and 2 bases, with 11 bases remaining between them. The CDR3 runs to 15 residues. Germline V gene data show CDR1 as LNHDA and CDR2 as SQIVND (reference sequence). The CDR3 DNA is TGTGCCAGTAGTATGATGGGATTCCCCTACAATGAGCAGTTCTTC. This encodes CASSMMGFPYNEQFF.

V usage is TRBV24-1 and J usage is TRBJ1-2; D call uncertain. This CDR3 is 14 amino acids long. Trimming shortened V by 4 bases and J by 0 bases, and 8 bases separated the two germline ends. In germline, CDR1 is KGHDR, CDR2 SFDVKD. The DNA of the CDR3 is TGTGCCACCAGTGAGGGAACGTCTAACTATGGCTACACCTTC. Protein product: CATSEGTSNYGYTF.

This clonotype was picked up many times. The chain couples TRBV29-1 to TRBJ2-5; weak D call: TRBD1 (5 bases). Trimming shortened V by 6 bases and J by 4 bases, and 24 bases separated the two germline ends. The CDR3 length is 16 residues. The germline V gene has CDR1 SQVTM and CDR2 ANQGSEA. CDR3 coding DNA: TGCAGCGTCACACCTGCCAGGGTAGATGGTAGAGAGACCCAGTACTTC. Protein: CSVTPARVDGRETQYF.

This clonotype was detected many times. V and J are TRBV9 and TRBJ1-1; D may be TRBD1 (6 bases). The CDR3 runs 13 residues. CDR1 and CDR2 from the germline V gene are SGDLS and YYNGEE. Trimming left V 2 bases short and J 1 base short, with 6 bases between. In DNA, the CDR3 is TGTGCCAGCAGCGTGGGGGCGAACACTGAAGCTTTCTTT. It is translated as CASSVGANTEAFF. Full variable domain (remainder filled in from reference TRBV9 and TRBJ1-1): DSGVTQTPKHLITATGQRVTLRCSPRSGDLSVYWYQQSLDQGLQFLIQYYNGEERAKGNILERFSAQQFPDLHSELNLSSLELGDSALYFCASSVGANTEAFFGQGTRLTVV.

This clonotype has at least ten counts. The rearrangement joins TRBV2 to TRBJ2-3, with D perhaps TRBD1 (6 bases). CDR3 length: 15 residues. Trimming removed 8 bases from V and 0 bases from J, with 15 bases in between. Per the germline V gene, CDR1 is SNHLY and CDR2 is FYNNEI. The CDR3 sequence is CASPVPGHSTDTQYF. The DNA of the CDR3 is TGTGCCAGCCCCGTTCCGGGACATAGCACAGATACGCAGTATTTT.

This clonotype was recorded once. The chain joins TRBV29-1 to TRBJ2-6, with unresolved D. The germline gives CDR1 SQVTM, CDR2 ANQGSEA. The CDR3 spans 12 residues. Trimming removed 6 bases at V and 4 bases at J, with 7 bases between. CDR3 DNA sequence: TGCAGCGTGTCCGCCGGGGCCAACGTCCTGACTTTC. Protein product: CSVSAGANVLTF.

This clonotype has a count of ten or more. The chain links TRBV5-1 to TRBJ2-2; D tentatively fits TRBD1 or TRBD2 (5 bases each). This CDR3 comprises 16 residues. The ends were cut back, 2 bases at V and 6 bases at J, with 17 bases in the middle. Germline V gene lookup returns CDR1 SGHRS and CDR2 YFSETQ. Here the CDR3 DNA reads TGCGCCAGCAGCTTTAGCGACAGACGTCTCGCCGGGGAGCTGTTTTTT. Its translation: CASSFSDRRLAGELFF. The full variable domain, its missing parts supplied by reference TRBV5-1 and TRBJ2-2, is KAGVTQTPRYLIKTRGQQVTLSCSPISGHRSVSWYQQTPGQGLQFLFEYFSETQRNKGNFPGRFSGRQFSNSRSEMNVSTLELGDSALYLCASSFSDRRLAGELFFGEGSRLTVL.

The chain joins TRBV19 to TRBJ2-7; D tentatively fits TRBD1 or TRBD2 (5 bases each). There are 15 residues in the CDR3. From germline, CDR1 is LNHDA and CDR2 SQIVND (reference sequence). The V end was cut by 10 bases, the J end by 4 bases, with 23 bases between. DNA of the CDR3: TGTGCCACCACGGCGGACGGGACGGCTATATACGAGCAGTACTTC. The encoded protein is CATTADGTAIYEQYF.

A remark on this clonotype: Without the conserved terminal phenylalanine or tryptophan, this CDR3 likely stems from a read error. No DNA is shown, since the ends of the CDR3 on it are uncertain; the CDR3 is the one TCRdb lists. The gene calls are TRBV7-6 and TRBJ1-1. Germline V CDR1 and CDR2: SGHVS, FNYEAQ. The CDR3 length equals 8 residues, ends included. The CDR3 reads CASSLDGI.